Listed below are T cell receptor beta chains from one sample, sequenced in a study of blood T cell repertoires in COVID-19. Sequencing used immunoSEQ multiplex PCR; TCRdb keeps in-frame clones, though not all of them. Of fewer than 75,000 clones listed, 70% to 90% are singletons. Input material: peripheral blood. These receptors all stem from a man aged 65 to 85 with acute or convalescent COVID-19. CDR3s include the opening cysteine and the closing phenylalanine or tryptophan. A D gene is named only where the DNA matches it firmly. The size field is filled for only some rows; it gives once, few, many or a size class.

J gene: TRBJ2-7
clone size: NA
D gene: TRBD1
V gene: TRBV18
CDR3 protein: CASSPRDSSSYEQYF
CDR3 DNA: TGTGCCAGCTCACCAAGGGACAGTAGCTCCTACGAGCAGTACTTC

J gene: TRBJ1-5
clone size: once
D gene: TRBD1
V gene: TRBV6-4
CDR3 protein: CASRQGPNQPQHF
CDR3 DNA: TGTGCCAGCCGACAGGGACCCAATCAGCCCCAGCATTTT

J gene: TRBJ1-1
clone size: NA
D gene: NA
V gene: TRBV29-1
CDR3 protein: CSVEGTANTEAFF
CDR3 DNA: TGCAGCGTTGAAGGGACAGCGAACACTGAAGCTTTCTTT

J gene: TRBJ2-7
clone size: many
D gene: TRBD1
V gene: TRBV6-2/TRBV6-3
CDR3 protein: CASSYSGTGLEQYF
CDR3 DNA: TGTGCCAGCAGTTACAGCGGGACAGGGCTCGAGCAGTACTTC

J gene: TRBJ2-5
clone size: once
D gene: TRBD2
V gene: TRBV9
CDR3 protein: CASSRRGGGEETQYF
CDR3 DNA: TGTGCCAGCAGCCGGCGGGGGGGCGGCGAAGAGACCCAGTACTTC

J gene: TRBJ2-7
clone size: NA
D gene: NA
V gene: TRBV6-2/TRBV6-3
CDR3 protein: CASSSDRQVSYEQYF
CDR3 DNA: TGTGCCAGCAGCTCTGATAGACAGGTCTCCTACGAGCAGTACTTC

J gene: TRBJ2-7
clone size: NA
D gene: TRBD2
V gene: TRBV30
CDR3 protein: CAWSGLAGGHEQYF
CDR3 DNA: TGTGCCTGGAGTGGACTAGCGGGGGGCCACGAGCAGTACTTC

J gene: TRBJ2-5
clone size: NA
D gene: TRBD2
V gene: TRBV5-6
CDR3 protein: CASSLPGLAGGLETQYF
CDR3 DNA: TGTGCCAGCAGCTTGCCCGGGTTAGCGGGGGGCCTGGAGACCCAGTACTTC

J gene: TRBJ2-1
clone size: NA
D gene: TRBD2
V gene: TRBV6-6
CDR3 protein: CASSPGLGTLDEQFF
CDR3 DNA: TGTGCCAGCAGCCCGGGACTAGGCACACTCGATGAGCAGTTCTTC

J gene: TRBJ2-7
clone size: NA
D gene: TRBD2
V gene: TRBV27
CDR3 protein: CASSYQRGDYEQYF
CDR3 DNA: TGTGCCAGCAGTTACCAGCGGGGGGACTACGAGCAGTACTTC

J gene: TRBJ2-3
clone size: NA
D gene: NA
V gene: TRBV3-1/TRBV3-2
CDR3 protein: CASSHVQDWGTDTQYF
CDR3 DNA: TGTGCCAGCAGCCACGTTCAGGACTGGGGCACAGATACGCAGTATTTT

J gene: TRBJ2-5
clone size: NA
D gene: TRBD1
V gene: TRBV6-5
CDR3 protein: CASSYSTGWSETQYF
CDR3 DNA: TGTGCCAGCAGTTACTCGACAGGGTGGAGCGAGACCCAGTACTTC

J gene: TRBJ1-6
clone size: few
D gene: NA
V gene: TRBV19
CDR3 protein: CASSIMGRRSPLHF
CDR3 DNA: TGTGCCAGTAGTATTATGGGGCGACGTTCACCCCTCCACTTT

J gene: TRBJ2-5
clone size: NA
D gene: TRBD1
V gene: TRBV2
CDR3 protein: CASSERGQNQETQYF
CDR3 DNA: TGTGCCAGCAGTGAACGGGGACAGAATCAAGAGACCCAGTACTTC

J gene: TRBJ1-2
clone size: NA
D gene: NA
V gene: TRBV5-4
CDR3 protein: CASSLTGSLFGYTF
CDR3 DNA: TGTGCCAGCAGCTTGACAGGTTCCCTATTTGGCTACACCTTC

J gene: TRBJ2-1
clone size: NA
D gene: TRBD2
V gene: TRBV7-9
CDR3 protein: CASSIGLASGRGNEQFF
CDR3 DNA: TGTGCCAGCAGCATTGGACTAGCGTCAGGGAGAGGCAATGAGCAGTTCTTC

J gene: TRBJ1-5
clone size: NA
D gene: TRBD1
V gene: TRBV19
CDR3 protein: CASRRFPGRGNDQPQHF
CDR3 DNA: TGTGCCAGTAGGCGGTTTCCGGGCAGGGGGAACGATCAGCCCCAGCATTTT

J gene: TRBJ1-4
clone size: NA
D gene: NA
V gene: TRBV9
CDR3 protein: CASSVGLHVQEKLFF
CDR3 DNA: TGTGCCAGCAGCGTAGGGCTCCACGTCCAGGAAAAACTGTTTTTT

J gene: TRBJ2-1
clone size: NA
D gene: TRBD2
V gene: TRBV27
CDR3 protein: CASRVYGTSGANEQFF
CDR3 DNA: TGTGCCAGCAGAGTTTACGGGACTAGCGGGGCTAATGAGCAGTTCTTC

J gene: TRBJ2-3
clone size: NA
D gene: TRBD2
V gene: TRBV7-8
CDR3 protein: CASSLRRAGGQIGTDTQYF
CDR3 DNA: TGTGCCAGCAGCTTAAGGCGAGCGGGGGGGCAGATAGGCACAGATACGCAGTATTTT

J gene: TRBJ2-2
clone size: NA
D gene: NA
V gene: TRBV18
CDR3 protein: CASSPREGGELFF
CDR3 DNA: TGTGCCAGCTCACCTCGAGAGGGCGGGGAGCTGTTTTTT

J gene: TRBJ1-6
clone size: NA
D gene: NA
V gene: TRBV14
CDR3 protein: CASSQANRAGAPLHF
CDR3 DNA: TGTGCCAGCAGCCAAGCGAACAGGGCCGGGGCACCCCTCCACTTT

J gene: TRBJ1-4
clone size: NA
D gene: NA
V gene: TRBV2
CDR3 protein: CASCPGPNEKLFF
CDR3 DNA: TGTGCCAGCTGTCCGGGTCCGAATGAAAAACTGTTTTTT

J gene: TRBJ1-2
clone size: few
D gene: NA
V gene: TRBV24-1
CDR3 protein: CATSGWGDYGYTF
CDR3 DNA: TGTGCCACCAGTGGTTGGGGGGACTATGGCTACACCTTC

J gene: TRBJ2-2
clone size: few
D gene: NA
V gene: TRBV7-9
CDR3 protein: CASSHVGRTNTGELFF
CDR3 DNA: TGTGCCAGCAGCCATGTGGGGCGGACCAACACCGGGGAGCTGTTTTTT

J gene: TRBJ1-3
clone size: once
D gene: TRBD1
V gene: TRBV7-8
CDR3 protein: CASSDDRDGNTIYF
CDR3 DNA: TGTGCCAGCAGCGATGACAGGGATGGAAACACCATATATTTT

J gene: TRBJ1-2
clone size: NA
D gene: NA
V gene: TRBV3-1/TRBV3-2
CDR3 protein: CASSQGPGGYGYTF
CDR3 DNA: TGTGCCAGCAGCCAAGGCCCGGGGGGTTACGGCTACACCTTC

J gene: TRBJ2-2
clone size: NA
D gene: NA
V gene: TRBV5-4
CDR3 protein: CASSLAGSVFGELFF
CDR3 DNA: TGTGCCAGCAGCTTGGCCGGGTCTGTCTTCGGGGAGCTGTTTTTT

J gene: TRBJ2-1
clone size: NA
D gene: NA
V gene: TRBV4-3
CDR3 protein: CASRRREGGRGNEQFF
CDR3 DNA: TGCGCCAGCCGCCGGAGGGAGGGGGGCCGGGGCAATGAGCAGTTCTTC

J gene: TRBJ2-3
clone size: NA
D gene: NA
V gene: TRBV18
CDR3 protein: CASSPNPRGGDTQYF
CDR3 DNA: TGTGCCAGCTCACCAAACCCCCGAGGTGGAGATACGCAGTATTTT

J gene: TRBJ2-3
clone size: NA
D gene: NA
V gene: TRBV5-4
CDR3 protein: CASRAPGLDTQYF
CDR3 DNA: TGTGCCAGCAGGGCCCCGGGACTAGATACGCAGTATTTT

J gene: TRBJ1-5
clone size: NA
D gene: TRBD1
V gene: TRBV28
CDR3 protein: CAGQESPDQPQHF
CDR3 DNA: TGTGCCGGACAGGAGAGCCCCGATCAGCCCCAGCATTTT

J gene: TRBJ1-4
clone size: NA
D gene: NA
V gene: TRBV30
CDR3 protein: CAWSSSEKLFF
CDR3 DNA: TGTGCCTGGAGCAGTTCTGAAAAACTGTTTTTT

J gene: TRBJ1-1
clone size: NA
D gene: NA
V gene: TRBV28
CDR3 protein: CASSLAPSGLTTRTEAFF
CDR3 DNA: TGTGCCAGCAGTTTAGCCCCCTCCGGACTGACGACGAGGACTGAAGCTTTCTTT